The sequence of this TCR beta chain was determined in a study of T cell repertoires in cytomegalovirus infection. Study summary: CMV epitopes that were recently identified and HLA-C-restricted were used alongside well-studied HLA-B-restricted ones. Evidence of both CMV infection and a matching HLA type came from public TCR beta signatures. Study findings and constraints: Carriers of CMV and the relevant HLA type were discriminated by public TCR beta frequency. Dominating the ex vivo response were TCR beta clonotypes that were CMV-specific and HLA-C-restricted.

TCRdb re-derived calls from the reads in MiXCR, one entry per CDR3 protein. The data show around 900,000 distinct CDR3 sequences, with 25% to 40% seen just once and around 15% held by the top ten. The length of the CDR3 is 16 residues. Germline CDR1 reads SGHVS; CDR2 reads FNYEAQ. J lost 8 bases, V lost 6 bases, and 11 bases had no gene match. Comments on this clonotype: As yet, its antigen is unknown.

The sequencing here drew on cultured CD8+ T cells from PBMCs, taken from culture after CMV antigen stimulation. V gene TRBV7-6 combines with J gene TRBJ1-4, with 11 bases matching TRBD1. The clonotype was recovered from a human donor in good health (CMV status not recorded). Some clones in this sample may be carry-over from other donors' samples. CDR3 coding DNA: TGTGCCAGCAGAGGGACAGGGGGAGAGGGGAACGAAAAACTGTTTTTT. Encoded protein: CASRGTGGEGNEKLFF.